Each of the 17 T cell receptor beta chains below was sequenced from the same sample in a study. One entry per CDR3 protein, called by TCRdb with MiXCR from the 5' RACE reads. The table records roughly 57,000 distinct CDR3 sequences, around 20% of them present only once. Treg sorting used a CD4+CD25+CD127-/low gate. The specimen was tumor-infiltrating Tregs sorted from the breast tumor. Every receptor here comes from a female donor with breast cancer.

V usage is TRBV7-6 and J usage is TRBJ2-1, with a possible D match to TRBD2 (6 bases). Trimming removed 5 bases from V and 6 bases from J, with 23 bases in between. CDR1 and CDR2 (germline): SGHVS, FNYEAQ. The CDR3 spans 17 residues. DNA for the CDR3: TGTGCCAGCAGCCTACTCCAAGCCGGAGGGATGTGCAATGAGCAGTTCTTC. This translates into CASSLLQAGGMCNEQFF.

With respect to this clonotype: This may be a read error: a much more frequent sequence differs by one nucleotide. This sequence joins TRBV20-1 and TRBJ2-7; D may be TRBD1 (5 bases). This CDR3 spans 12 amino acids. Germline V gene lookup returns CDR1 DFQATT and CDR2 SNEGSKA (reference sequence). Trimming removed 6 bases from V and 2 bases from J, with 11 bases in between. This chain's CDR3 is CSATRTTYEQYF. CDR3 DNA sequence: TGCAGTGCCACGAGGACAACCTACGAGCAGTACTTC.

Turning to this clonotype: It is likely a read error, because the conserved phenylalanine at the end of the CDR3 is missing. CDR3 loop: CSGGGGGEGAFL. CDR3 bases: TGCAGCGGAGGGGGGGGCGGAGAAGGAGCTTTCTTA. V and J are TRBV29-1 and TRBJ1-1, with a possible D match to TRBD1 (6 bases). V was clipped by 7 bases and J by 10 bases, with 19 bases between them. The CDR3 sequence is 12 residues long. CDR1 and CDR2 (germline): SQVTM, ANQGSEA.

V is TRBV6-5 and J is TRBJ1-2; 7 nucleotides match TRBD1. V lost 6 bases to trimming and J lost 1 base; unmatched junction nucleotides: 14. The CDR3 is 17 amino acids. The germline gives CDR1 MNHEY, CDR2 SVGAGI. The CDR3 bases are TGTGCCAGCAGCCAAACCGGGACAGAGATTAGTAACTATGGCTACACCTTC. It specifies CASSQTGTEISNYGYTF.

The rearrangement uses TRBV20-1 and TRBJ2-3; tentatively, D is TRBD2 (6 bases). This CDR3 contains 13 residues. In germline, CDR1 is DFQATT, CDR2 SNEGSKA (reference sequence). Trimming took 6 bases from V and 4 from J, leaving 14 bases between them. The DNA for the CDR3 is TGCAGTGCCCCCTCCTGGGGGGCAGATACGCAGTATTTT. Residues: CSAPSWGADTQYF.

The chain is built from TRBV24-1 and TRBJ1-1; D uncertain. Germline CDR1 reads KGHDR; CDR2 reads SFDVKD. Trimming left V 9 bases short and J 1 base short, with 11 bases between. The CDR3 runs 13 residues. Here the CDR3 reads CATQAGRNTEAFF. As DNA, the CDR3 is TGTGCCACCCAAGCCGGAAGGAACACTGAAGCTTTCTTT.

J is TRBJ2-6 and V is TRBV7-3; the D is unclear. Trimming shortened V by 6 bases and J by 0 bases, and 9 bases separated the two germline ends. The CDR3 totals 15 residues. Germline V lookup: CDR1 SGHTA, CDR2 FQGTGA. CDR3 sequence: CASSSMNSGANVLTF. The CDR3 DNA follows: TGTGCCAGCAGTTCGATGAACTCTGGGGCCAACGTCCTGACTTTC. The variable domain in full, with the rest retrieved from reference TRBV7-3 and TRBJ2-6, is GAGVSQTPSNKVTEKGKYVELRCDPISGHTALYWYRQSLGQGPEFLIYFQGTGAADDSGLPNDRFFAVRPEGSVSTLKIQRTERGDSAVYLCASSSMNSGANVLTFGAGSRLTVL.

For this clonotype: This may stem from a read error, because a much larger clone lies one nucleotide away. The genes are TRBV5-1 and TRBJ2-1, with a weak D call TRBD2 (5 bases). Looked up from germline, CDR1 is SGHRS and CDR2 is YFSETQ. This CDR3 has 13 amino acids. V lost 4 bases and J lost 5, with 10 bases in between. CDR3 DNA: TGCGCCAGCAGCGTGGTCGGGAACAATGAGCAGTTCTTC. Translation: CASSVVGNNEQFF.

V is TRBV12-3 or TRBV12-4 and J is TRBJ1-5, with a tentative D call TRBD1 (5 bases). The CDR3 loop spans 15 amino acids. The V gene lost 6 bases and the J gene lost 2 bases, with 14 bases spanning the gap. CDR3 region: CASSRTQTGNQPQHF. The CDR3 DNA sequence: TGTGCCAGCAGCCGTACCCAGACAGGCAATCAGCCCCAGCATTTT.

The J gene is TRBJ2-2, the V gene TRBV7-2; D remains unclear. The CDR3 totals 17 residues. Germline loops: CDR1 SGHTA, CDR2 FQGNSA. V lost 0 bases and J lost 1, with 12 bases in between. CDR3 sequence reads: CASSLAHLQRNTGELFF. As DNA, the CDR3 is TGTGCCAGCAGCTTAGCGCATCTACAAAGGAACACCGGGGAGCTGTTTTTT.

A few counts support this clonotype. The gene calls are TRBV28 and TRBJ2-1; perhaps TRBD2 as D (5 bases). From germline, CDR1 is MDHEN and CDR2 SYDVKM. V shed 6 bases and J shed 4 bases, with 10 bases lying between them. The CDR3 is 13 amino acids. CDR3 in DNA: TGTGCCAGCAGGTCTCCGGGATACAATGAGCAGTTCTTC. This codes for CASRSPGYNEQFF.

This clonotype was observed a handful of times. The rearrangement uses TRBV29-1 and TRBJ1-2; 11 bases are shared with TRBD1. V lost 6 bases and J lost 8; bases outside the gene matches: 5. The germline gives CDR1 SQVTM, CDR2 ANQGSEA. The CDR3 contains 12 residues. The CDR3 loop is CSVDRGPGGYTF. DNA of the CDR3: TGCAGCGTGGACAGGGGGCCGGGGGGCTACACCTTC.

This clonotype has just a few counts. V usage is TRBV7-9 and J usage is TRBJ2-5; perhaps TRBD2 as D (6 bases). Germline lookup yields CDR1 SEHNR and CDR2 FQNEAQ (reference sequence). The CDR3 sequence is 14 residues long. Between the trimmed V and J ends, which lost 1 base and 4 bases, there was a span of 10 bases. CDR3 bases: TGTGCCAGCAGCTTAGGTGGAGGGCCAGAGACCCAGTACTTC. This codes for CASSLGGGPETQYF.

This clonotype has a handful of counts. The chain recombines TRBV12-3 or TRBV12-4 with TRBJ1-1; D is undetermined. Trimming pared 3 bases from V and 6 bases from J, leaving 11 bases between. The CDR3 extends over 13 amino acids. The CDR3 nucleotides are TGTGCCAGCAGTTTGAGGGCTTTTGCTGAAGCTTTCTTT. Translating gives CASSLRAFAEAFF.

In its sample, this clonotype was seen many times. V usage is TRBV6-5 and J usage is TRBJ2-7; the D is unclear. CDR3 length: 11 residues. V was clipped by 4 bases and J by 4 bases, with 5 bases between them. CDR1 is MNHEY, CDR2 SVGAGI, per germline. CDR3 protein: CASSFRYEQYF. CDR3 DNA: TGTGCCAGCAGTTTCCGATACGAGCAGTACTTC.

This chain links TRBV5-1 with TRBJ2-4; D may match TRBD1 or TRBD2 (5 bases each). Germline V gene sequence: CDR1 SGHRS, CDR2 YFSETQ. The CDR3 runs 14 residues. V was clipped by 0 bases and J by 5 bases, with 9 bases between them. The CDR3 protein is CASSLGGLENIQYF. The CDR3 bases are TGCGCCAGCAGCTTGGGGGGGTTAGAAAACATTCAGTACTTC. Filled out from reference TRBV5-1 and TRBJ2-4, the complete variable domain reads KAGVTQTPRYLIKTRGQQVTLSCSPISGHRSVSWYQQTPGQGLQFLFEYFSETQRNKGNFPGRFSGRQFSNSRSEMNVSTLELGDSALYLCASSLGGLENIQYFGAGTRLSVL.

DNA of the CDR3: TGTGCCAGCAGTTCCTTATTAACCCCTACCGCGAACTCACCCCTCCACTTT. Translated: CASSSLLTPTANSPLHF. The chain combines TRBV27 with TRBJ1-6; D is undetermined. V dropped 4 bases and J dropped 10 bases, with 23 bases sitting between them. The CDR3 runs 17 residues. Germline CDR1 is MNHEY and CDR2 is SMNVEV (reference sequence).